The 14 T cell receptor beta chains below all came from one sample that was sequenced in a study of blood T cell repertoires in COVID-19. Clones were read by immunoSEQ multiplex PCR, and TCRdb kept only the in-frame ones, dropping some. The repertoire consists of roughly 230,000 clones, with approximately 77% occurring once and the leading ten covering approximately 4%. Sequenced sample: peripheral blood. These receptors came from a woman of 80 years or more with acute or convalescent COVID-19.

Here the CDR3 DNA reads TGTGCCAGCAGTCTAACCGGGACAAAAAGGCTCACTGAAGCTTTCTTT. Translating it yields CASSLTGTKRLTEAFF. This chain joins TRBV27 and TRBJ1-1; D may be TRBD1 (6 bases). The germline V gene encodes CDR1 MNHEY and CDR2 SMNVEV (reference sequence). This CDR3 region has 16 residues. Between the trimmed V and J ends, which lost 5 bases and 4 bases, there was a span of 20 bases.

The rearrangement joins TRBV28 to TRBJ2-4, with a possible D match to TRBD1 (8 bases). V was trimmed by 5 bases and J by 7 bases, leaving 18 bases between them. Germline CDR1 and CDR2: MDHEN and SYDVKM. This CDR3 has 15 amino acids. The CDR3 DNA reads as TGTGCCAGCAGTCGCCGAGGACAGGGAGGGAACATTCAGTACTTC. Translation: CASSRRGQGGNIQYF.

This rearrangement joins TRBV3-1 (or the pseudogene TRBV3-2) to TRBJ2-6; D call uncertain. This CDR3 is 16 amino acids long. The V end was cut by 4 bases, the J end by 1 base, with 11 bases between. CDR1 and CDR2 from the germline V gene are LGHDT and YNNKEL (reference sequence). CDR3 amino acids: CASSRRRGSGANVLTF. The CDR3 coding sequence is TGTGCCAGCAGCCGTAGGCGAGGTTCTGGGGCCAACGTCCTGACTTTC.

The chain carries TRBV5-1 and TRBJ2-5, with TRBD2 identical over 7 bases. This CDR3 region has 15 residues. From germline, CDR1 is SGHRS and CDR2 YFSETQ. Unmatched junction bases numbered 7, after V lost 0 bases and J lost 5 bases. The CDR3 bases are TGCGCCAGCAGCTTGGCCCGGGGGGAAGGGGAGACCCAGTACTTC. It codes for CASSLARGEGETQYF.

The CDR3 here is CSAALDRGAGDTQYF. The CDR3 coding sequence is TGCAGCGCCGCCCTCGACAGGGGTGCCGGGGATACGCAGTATTTT. The chain links TRBV29-1 to TRBJ2-3; 8 bases are shared with TRBD1. Germline V lookup: CDR1 SQVTM, CDR2 ANQGSEA. The CDR3 spans 15 residues. Losses at the gene ends were 7 bases for V and 6 bases for J; bases not matched to a gene: 15.

This clone showed up just once. The rearrangement links TRBV27 to TRBJ1-5; possibly TRBD1 for D (5 bases). The CDR3 has 14 residues. V lost 4 bases, J lost 9 bases, and 16 bases lay in between. The germline V gene encodes CDR1 MNHEY and CDR2 SMNVEV (reference sequence). CDR3 region: CASSSGTDARPQHF. For the CDR3, the DNA is TGTGCCAGCAGTTCCGGGACTGACGCGAGGCCCCAGCATTTT.

The rearrangement joins TRBV30 to TRBJ1-3; D call uncertain. The CDR3 is made up of 13 amino acids. Germline CDR1 GTSNPN, CDR2 SVGIG (reference sequence). V lost 3 bases, J lost 2 bases, and 8 bases lay in between. The CDR3, as DNA: TGTGCCTGGAGCGCCGAGACTGGAAACACCATATATTTT. Its protein is CAWSAETGNTIYF.

This rearrangement joins TRBV6-1 to TRBJ2-1, with TRBD2 identical over 8 bases. Per the germline V gene, CDR1 is MNHNS and CDR2 is SASEGT. This CDR3 has 19 amino acids. The junction had 10 bases not matched to a gene; V was cut back by 0 bases and J by 0 bases. Written as DNA, the CDR3 is TGTGCCAGCAGTGAAGCGTTCGCGGGGGGTCTAAGCTCCTACAATGAGCAGTTCTTC. It is translated as CASSEAFAGGLSSYNEQFF.

This rearrangement joins TRBV5-4 to TRBJ2-3; TRBD2 matches at 8 bases. Trimming took 0 bases from V and 3 from J; bases not matched to a gene: 9. From germline, CDR1 is SGHNT and CDR2 YYREEE (reference sequence). The CDR3 is 17 residues long. Written as DNA, the CDR3 is TGTGCCAGCAGCTTGGGGGCTAGCGGGCCCGCGACAGATACGCAGTATTTT. It encodes CASSLGASGPATDTQYF. Full variable domain (missing parts from reference TRBV5-4 and TRBJ2-3): ETGVTQSPTHLIKTRGQQVTLRCSSQSGHNTVSWYQQALGQGPQFIFQYYREEENGRGNFPPRFSGLQFPNYSSELNVNALELDDSALYLCASSLGASGPATDTQYFGPGTRLTVL.

This clone was counted a single time. This chain connects TRBV5-6 to TRBJ1-3, with D possibly TRBD1 on 6 matching bases. This CDR3 spans 16 amino acids. Germline V lookup: CDR1 SGHDT, CDR2 YYEEEE. Trimming took off 2 bases at V and 2 bases at J, with 14 bases between the two ends. CDR3 residues: CASSLGWTEPGNTIYF. Here the CDR3 DNA reads TGTGCCAGCAGCTTAGGGTGGACAGAACCTGGAAACACCATATATTTT.

This clone was recorded a few times. This chain links TRBV4-3 with TRBJ2-6, with 8 bases that match TRBD1. This CDR3 spans 17 amino acids. V gave up 6 bases and J gave up 1 base; unmatched junction bases: 8. From germline, CDR1 is LGHNA and CDR2 YSLEER. In DNA form, the CDR3 reads TGCGCCAGCAGTCACGAAACAGGGGGGTCTGGGGCCAACGTCCTGACTTTC. Protein sequence: CASSHETGGSGANVLTF.

The V call is TRBV14, the J call TRBJ1-5; the D is unclear. There are 13 residues in the CDR3. V was pared by 0 bases and J by 5 bases, with 5 bases between. Germline values: CDR1 SGHDN, CDR2 FVKESK. CDR3 amino acids: CASSQDLDQPQHF. CDR3 coding DNA: TGTGCCAGCAGCCAAGATCTCGATCAGCCCCAGCATTTT.

The chain links TRBV18 to TRBJ1-1, with no clear D. Germline V gives CDR1 KGHSH, CDR2 LQKENI. The CDR3 consists of 14 residues. V lost 3 bases and J 5 bases, leaving 13 bases between the germline ends. In DNA form, the CDR3 reads TGTGCCAGCTCACCGTCCCGAATTGCGACTGAAGCTTTCTTT. Translating gives CASSPSRIATEAFF.

CDR3 amino acids: CASSLAQLGQRANAGELFF. CDR3 DNA: TGTGCCAGCAGCTTAGCGCAACTGGGACAAAGGGCAAATGCCGGGGAGCTGTTTTTT. The rearrangement joins TRBV7-8 to TRBJ2-2; D might be TRBD1 (6 bases). Germline lookup yields CDR1 SGHVS and CDR2 FQNEAQ. Trimming took 0 bases from V and 6 from J, leaving 23 bases between them. This CDR3 is 19 amino acids long.